One and the same sample provided the 32 T cell receptor beta chains below, sequenced in a study of human T cells and chemical hapten exposure. One entry per CDR3 protein, called by TCRdb with MiXCR from the RACE reads. The repertoire holds some 70,000 distinct CDR3 sequences, with 10% as singletons. Time point noted: patch test 2, 6 weeks after DPC sensitization. Described treatment: therapeutic diphenylcyclopropenone sensitization with weekly scalp DPC. Material: whole blood, obtained in connection with sensitization to the hapten diphenylcyclopropenone (DPC). The receptors come from a woman in her 50s with alopecia areata. Some clones in this sample may be carry-over from other donors' samples.

This clonotype was observed at least ten times. The chain employs TRBV7-9 and TRBJ2-3; 9 nucleotides agree with TRBD2. The germline CDR1 and CDR2 sequences are SEHNR and FQNEAQ (reference sequence). The CDR3 totals 16 residues. V lost 7 bases and J lost 5; bases outside the gene matches: 13. The CDR3 region has the DNA TGTGCCAGCATCCTTGGGCGACTAGCGGCCCTAGATACGCAGTATTTT. It yields the protein CASILGRLAALDTQYF.

This clonotype was seen at least ten times. This chain links TRBV11-2 with TRBJ2-2; the match to TRBD2 covers 8 bases. V lost 8 bases and J lost 3; bases outside the gene matches: 2. The CDR3 spans 13 residues. Germline CDR1 SGHAT, CDR2 FQNNGV. The CDR3 region is CASQREYTGELFF. CDR3 sequence (DNA): TGTGCCAGCCAGCGGGAGTACACCGGGGAGCTGTTTTTT.

This CDR3 reads CASSLGVIYEQYF. CDR3 nucleotides: TGTGCCAGCAGTTTGGGGGTAATCTACGAGCAGTACTTC. The genes are TRBV6-5 and TRBJ2-7; the D call may be TRBD1 or TRBD2 (5 bases each). V lost 4 bases and J 3 bases, leaving 10 bases between the germline ends. CDR1 MNHEY and CDR2 SVGAGI come from the germline V gene. This CDR3 region has 13 residues.

The chain employs TRBV10-3 and TRBJ2-3; 15 positions match TRBD2. CDR3 length: 14 amino acids. With V trimmed by 8 bases and J by 4 bases, 1 base remained unmatched. The V gene's germline CDR1 is ENHRY and CDR2 SYGVKD. CDR3 region: CAIGLAGGADTQYF. Here the CDR3 DNA reads TGTGCCATCGGACTAGCGGGAGGGGCAGATACGCAGTATTTT.

This clonotype was found a few times. V gene TRBV18 combines with J gene TRBJ2-3; D is uncertain. Trimming stripped 3 bases from V and 4 bases from J, with 14 bases between. Germline V CDR1 and CDR2: KGHSH, LQKENI. The CDR3 totals 15 residues. CDR3 nucleotides: TGTGCCAGCTCACCTGGCAGAGAACGAGCAGATACGCAGTATTTT. It yields the protein CASSPGRERADTQYF.

The chain combines TRBV7-8 with TRBJ2-2; 11 bases fit TRBD2. Per the germline V gene, CDR1 is SGHVS and CDR2 is FQNEAQ. The CDR3 covers 19 residues. The V segment lost 4 bases and the J segment 0 bases; nucleotides outside the gene matches: 10. The CDR3 spells CASSSGASGRFANTGELFF. The CDR3 DNA reads TGTGCCAGCAGCTCAGGGGCTAGCGGGAGGTTCGCGAACACCGGGGAGCTGTTTTTT.

This clonotype was counted a few times. This chain connects TRBV6-5 to TRBJ2-2; D unclear. Germline CDR1 reads MNHEY; CDR2 reads SVGAGI. V was shortened by 5 bases and J by 0 bases, with 7 bases between the two germline ends. The CDR3 is 14 residues long. This CDR3 is CASSLLSNTGELFF. In nucleotides, the CDR3 is TGTGCCAGCAGTCTTCTTTCGAACACCGGGGAGCTGTTTTTT.

This clonotype was seen ten or more times. The chain joins TRBV9 to TRBJ2-3; perhaps TRBD2 as D (5 bases). The CDR3 has 14 amino acids. V was shortened by 5 bases and J by 0 bases, with 10 bases between the two germline ends. Germline loops: CDR1 SGDLS, CDR2 YYNGEE. The CDR3 here is CASSRDPSTDTQYF. In nucleotides, the CDR3 is TGTGCCAGCAGTCGGGATCCTAGCACAGATACGCAGTATTTT. Full variable domain (outside the CDR3, taken from reference TRBV9 and TRBJ2-3): DSGVTQTPKHLITATGQRVTLRCSPRSGDLSVYWYQQSLDQGLQFLIQYYNGEERAKGNILERFSAQQFPDLHSELNLSSLELGDSALYFCASSRDPSTDTQYFGPGTRLTVL.

In its sample, this clonotype was seen many times. V gene TRBV6-6 combines with J gene TRBJ2-4, with D possibly being TRBD2 (6 bases). The CDR3 spans 13 residues. Trimming took off 8 bases at V and 1 base at J, with 9 bases between the two ends. The germline V gene has CDR1 MNHNY and CDR2 SVGAGI (reference sequence). The CDR3 region is CASLGGAKNIQYF. For the CDR3, the DNA is TGTGCCAGCTTAGGAGGGGCCAAAAACATTCAGTACTTC.

The chain combines TRBV28 with TRBJ1-5; D gene ambiguous. Germline CDR1 MDHEN, CDR2 SYDVKM. The CDR3 covers 12 residues. Trimming stripped 0 bases from V and 7 bases from J, with 4 bases between. CDR3 nucleotide sequence: TGTGCCAGCAGTTTATGGGGCCAGCCCCAGCATTTT. It codes for CASSLWGQPQHF.

This clonotype came up many times. This chain uses TRBV11-2 with TRBJ2-7; the D gene is possibly TRBD2 (6 bases). CDR1 and CDR2 (germline): SGHAT, FQNNGV. The CDR3 extends over 15 amino acids. Trimming took 3 bases from V and 7 from J, leaving 19 bases between them. DNA of the CDR3: TGTGCCAGCAGCTTGTGGCGGGACCCCTTGGAAGAGCAGTACTTC. It specifies CASSLWRDPLEEQYF.

Remarks on this clonotype: Just one base apart from a much larger clone, this may be a read error. The chain uses TRBV7-8 and TRBJ1-2; perhaps TRBD1 as D (6 bases). Germline V gives CDR1 SGHVS, CDR2 FQNEAQ. The CDR3 is 13 residues long. The CDR3 DNA is TGTGCCAGCAGCTTAGCTTCGACCGGGGGCTGCACCTTC. It yields the protein CASSLASTGGCTF. Complete variable domain (other parts from reference TRBV7-8 and TRBJ1-2): GAGVSQSPRYKVAKRGQDVALRCDPISGHVSLFWYQQALGQGPEFLTYFQNEAQLDKSGLPSDRFFAERPEGSVSTLKIQRTQQEDSAVYLCASSLASTGGCTFGSGTRLTVV.

The rearrangement links TRBV30 to TRBJ2-1, with D possibly being TRBD2 (5 bases). V gave up 4 bases and J gave up 0 bases, with 10 bases separating them. Germline CDR1 GTSNPN, CDR2 SVGIG (reference sequence). The CDR3 totals 14 residues. In nucleotides, the CDR3 is TGTGCCTGGACCCCGGGGAGCTCCTACAATGAGCAGTTCTTC. This codes for CAWTPGSSYNEQFF.

This clonotype was seen many times. V is TRBV24-1 and J is TRBJ2-2; perhaps TRBD2 as D (6 bases). The ends were cut back, 3 bases at V and 0 bases at J, with 10 bases in the middle. The length of the CDR3 is 16 residues. Germline V lookup: CDR1 KGHDR, CDR2 SFDVKD. The CDR3 DNA follows: TGTGCCACCAGTGATGGGGACTCCGCGAACACCGGGGAGCTGTTTTTT. Translation gives CATSDGDSANTGELFF.

This clonotype has a count of ten or more. The rearrangement links TRBV4-2 to TRBJ1-2; 9 bases are shared with TRBD1. From germline, CDR1 is LGHNA and CDR2 YNFKEQ. Trimming took 0 bases from V and 4 from J; bases not matched to a gene: 15. CDR3 length: 19 amino acids. CDR3: CASSQDLPGQGDLVYGYTF. For the CDR3, the DNA is TGTGCCAGCAGCCAAGACCTCCCGGGACAGGGCGATTTAGTCTATGGCTACACCTTC.

This clonotype was counted at least ten times. J is TRBJ1-2 and V is TRBV11-2, with D unresolved. From germline, CDR1 is SGHAT and CDR2 FQNNGV. This CDR3 contains 15 residues. V gave up 4 bases and J gave up 5 bases, with 17 bases separating them. CDR3 protein: CASSSLISVPYGYTF. DNA of the CDR3: TGTGCCAGCAGCTCCCTTATCAGCGTACCGTATGGCTACACCTTC.

The J gene is TRBJ2-3, the V gene TRBV29-1, with TRBD1 as a possible D gene (5 bases). CDR3 length: 12 amino acids. V was trimmed by 7 bases and J by 2 bases, leaving 10 bases between them. The V gene's germline CDR1 is SQVTM and CDR2 ANQGSEA. CDR3 nucleotide sequence: TGCAGCGAGGGGCAGCTCACAGATACGCAGTATTTT. Protein sequence: CSEGQLTDTQYF.

This chain links TRBV28 with TRBJ2-3, with 7 positions matching TRBD1. Germline V gene sequence: CDR1 MDHEN, CDR2 SYDVKM. The CDR3 contains 14 residues. V trimming: 7 bases; J trimming: 2 bases; junction bases outside the gene matches: 6. The CDR3 loop is CASTTGWSTDTQYF. The CDR3, as DNA: TGTGCCAGCACGACAGGGTGGTCCACAGATACGCAGTATTTT. Full variable domain (outside the CDR3, taken from reference TRBV28 and TRBJ2-3): DVKVTQSSRYLVKRTGEKVFLECVQDMDHENMFWYRQDPGLGLRLIYFSYDVKMKEKGDIPEGYSVSREKKERFSLILESASTNQTSMYLCASTTGWSTDTQYFGPGTRLTVL.

The chain joins TRBV29-1 to TRBJ2-5, with D possibly TRBD2 on 5 matching bases. The CDR3 is 13 amino acids. Germline-derived CDR1 and CDR2 are SQVTM and ANQGSEA. The V end was cut by 4 bases, the J end by 7 bases, with 16 bases between. The CDR3 reads CSVVIVQRGTQYF. CDR3 bases: TGCAGCGTTGTTATCGTCCAACGGGGGACCCAGTACTTC.

The count of this clonotype is one. The chain recombines TRBV9 with TRBJ2-7; TRBD2 agrees at 11 bases. The CDR3 runs 15 residues. Germline V CDR1 and CDR2: SGDLS, YYNGEE. V lost 4 bases to trimming and J lost 7 bases; unmatched junction nucleotides: 10. As DNA, the CDR3 is TGTGCCAGCAGCCCTGTACTAGCGGGAGTACAAGAGCAGTACTTC. Translated, it gives CASSPVLAGVQEQYF. Using reference TRBV9 and TRBJ2-7 for the parts outside the CDR3, the full variable domain is DSGVTQTPKHLITATGQRVTLRCSPRSGDLSVYWYQQSLDQGLQFLIQYYNGEERAKGNILERFSAQQFPDLHSELNLSSLELGDSALYFCASSPVLAGVQEQYFGPGTRLTVT.

This chain links TRBV11-2 with TRBJ1-4; no clear D gene. Per the germline V gene, CDR1 is SGHAT and CDR2 is FQNNGV. The V and J ends lost 2 bases and 0 bases respectively, with 10 bases between them. The CDR3 sequence is 16 residues long. CDR3 sequence (DNA): TGTGCCAGCAGCTTACTGGGGATTGCAACTAATGAAAAACTGTTTTTT. It specifies CASSLLGIATNEKLFF.

The sample holds many counts of this clonotype. At one boundary the junction diverges from the germline segment, which might be a read error. This chain links TRBV29-1 with TRBJ1-3; D is undetermined. The CDR3 covers 13 residues. Germline V gene data show CDR1 as SQVTM and CDR2 as ANQGSEA. The CDR3 spells CSVVGSGGDTIYF. The DNA of the CDR3 is TGCAGCGTTGTGGGATCGGGTGGAGACACCATATATTTT.

This clonotype appeared many times. V gene TRBV18 combines with J gene TRBJ1-5; D is possibly TRBD1 (5 bases). Germline CDR1 and CDR2: KGHSH and LQKENI. Deletions cut 2 bases from V and 3 bases from J, with 14 bases between. This CDR3 contains 16 residues. CDR3 residues: CASSPSSGTTNQPQHF. In DNA, the CDR3 is TGTGCCAGCTCACCATCGTCCGGGACGACCAATCAGCCCCAGCATTTT. Filled out from reference TRBV18 and TRBJ1-5, the complete variable domain reads NAGVMQNPRHLVRRRGQEARLRCSPMKGHSHVYWYRQLPEEGLKFMVYLQKENIIDESGMPKERFSAEFPKEGPSILRIQQVVRGDSAAYFCASSPSSGTTNQPQHFGDGTRLSIL.

Many counts were recorded for this clonotype. This chain connects TRBV10-3 to TRBJ1-2; the match to TRBD1 covers 10 bases. There are 15 residues in the CDR3. Germline V gene lookup returns CDR1 ENHRY and CDR2 SYGVKD. The trim removed 10 bases at V and 4 bases at J, leaving 12 bases unmatched. The CDR3 here is CATKGQGSSAYGYTF. For the CDR3, the DNA is TGTGCCACGAAGGGACAGGGGTCTTCTGCCTATGGCTACACCTTC.

The table lists this clonotype with many counts. The chain uses TRBV7-3 and TRBJ2-1, with D possibly TRBD2 on 5 matching bases. This CDR3 spans 15 amino acids. V was trimmed by 1 base and J by 8 bases, leaving 15 bases between them. The V gene's germline CDR1 is SGHTA and CDR2 FQGTGA. In DNA form, the CDR3 reads TGTGCCAGCAGCTTAAGGTCCGGGATAGGTGATGAGCAGTTCTTC. Translation: CASSLRSGIGDEQFF.

V is TRBV7-9 and J is TRBJ1-3; D unclear. CDR1 and CDR2 from the germline V gene are SEHNR and FQNEAQ (reference sequence). The CDR3 runs to 15 residues. V lost 0 bases, J lost 0 bases, and 6 bases lay in between. The CDR3 region is CASSLAGSSGNTIYF. CDR3 coding DNA: TGTGCCAGCAGCTTAGCCGGGAGCTCTGGAAACACCATATATTTT.

In this sample, this clonotype turned up many times. The chain joins TRBV2 to TRBJ1-1; D not resolved. The V gene lost 3 bases and the J gene lost 5 bases, with 13 bases spanning the gap. Per the germline V gene, CDR1 is SNHLY and CDR2 is FYNNEI. The CDR3 spans 14 residues. CDR3 sequence reads: CASSDPRKETEAFF. The CDR3, as DNA: TGTGCCAGCAGTGACCCCAGGAAGGAAACTGAAGCTTTCTTT.

This clonotype was recorded a few times. The DNA for the CDR3 is TGTGCCAGCTCGCCGACGGGATACGGGAATGAGCAGTTCTTC. Translated: CASSPTGYGNEQFF. The rearrangement links TRBV6-6 to TRBJ2-1, with D possibly TRBD2 on 5 matching bases. V lost 8 bases and J 7 bases, leaving 18 bases between the germline ends. This CDR3 spans 14 amino acids. Germline CDR1 MNHNY, CDR2 SVGAGI (reference sequence).

There are many counts of this clonotype. V gene TRBV10-3 combines with J gene TRBJ2-5; 7 bases line up with TRBD1. The CDR3 runs to 15 residues. The junction had 5 bases not matched to a gene; V was cut back by 2 bases and J by 2 bases. Germline V CDR1 and CDR2: ENHRY, SYGVKD. In DNA form, the CDR3 reads TGTGCCATCAGTGAGGGGGGACAGCGGCAAGAGACCCAGTACTTC. Translating gives CAISEGGQRQETQYF.

The sample holds many counts of this clonotype. The chain couples TRBV7-2 to TRBJ2-3; D possibly corresponds to TRBD2 (6 bases). V lost 2 bases and J lost 3, with 9 bases in between. There are 14 residues in the CDR3. Germline V lookup: CDR1 SGHTA, CDR2 FQGNSA. The CDR3 DNA is TGTGCCAGCAGCTTAATGAGCGGGACAGATACGCAGTATTTT. This encodes CASSLMSGTDTQYF. The full variable domain, completed using reference TRBV7-2 and TRBJ2-3, is GAGVSQSPSNKVTEKGKDVELRCDPISGHTALYWYRQSLGQGLEFLIYFQGNSAPDKSGLPSDRFSAERTGGSVSTLTIQRTQQEDSAVYLCASSLMSGTDTQYFGPGTRLTVL.

The chain links TRBV2 to TRBJ1-2; D gene uncertain. Germline V gives CDR1 SNHLY, CDR2 FYNNEI. CDR3 length equals 13 residues. V lost 11 bases to trimming and J lost 1 base, with 14 bases between them. CDR3 DNA: TGTGCCGGTCGACCACCGATTAACTATGGCTACACCTTC. Its protein is CAGRPPINYGYTF.

This clonotype was counted ten times or more. This sequence joins TRBV7-8 and TRBJ2-3, with TRBD2 matching over 9 bases. The V segment lost 5 bases and the J segment 3 bases; nucleotides outside the gene matches: 12. The CDR3 sequence is 17 residues long. In germline, CDR1 is SGHVS, CDR2 FQNEAQ. The CDR3 region has the DNA TGTGCCAGCAGCAAATGGGGTAGCGGGAGTGGTACAGATACGCAGTATTTT. It translates to CASSKWGSGSGTDTQYF.